These 3 T cell receptor beta chains share one sample of origin, sequenced in a study of blood T cell repertoires in COVID-19. Sequencing was performed with immunoSEQ multiplex PCR; in TCRdb, only in-frame clones are kept and a portion is missing. Of more than 75,000 clones in the sample, under 90% were seen once. The sequencing sample was made of peripheral blood. The receptor source for this set is a human donor in a cohort sampled during active COVID-19.

The chain is built from TRBV7-3 and TRBJ1-6; D possibly corresponds to TRBD1 (5 bases). The V end was cut by 5 bases, the J end by 5 bases, with 10 bases between. Germline V gene data show CDR1 as SGHTA and CDR2 as FQGTGA. The CDR3 is made up of 14 amino acids. In nucleotides, the CDR3 is TGTGCCAGCAGCCAGACAGCCCATAATTCACCCCTCCACTTT. It translates to CASSQTAHNSPLHF. Filled out from reference TRBV7-3 and TRBJ1-6, the complete variable domain reads GAGVSQTPSNKVTEKGKYVELRCDPISGHTALYWYRQSLGQGPEFLIYFQGTGAADDSGLPNDRFFAVRPEGSVSTLKIQRTERGDSAVYLCASSQTAHNSPLHFGNGTRLTVT.

This rearrangement joins TRBV5-1 to TRBJ1-2; 7 bases are a match to TRBD1. V gave up 0 bases and J gave up 4 bases; unmatched junction bases: 3. The CDR3 runs to 14 residues. Germline loops: CDR1 SGHRS, CDR2 YFSETQ. This chain's CDR3 is CASSLGDRSYGYTF. The DNA of the CDR3 is TGCGCCAGCAGCTTGGGGGACAGATCCTATGGCTACACCTTC.

This clone has a handful of counts. This rearrangement joins TRBV4-2 to TRBJ2-7, with a weak D call TRBD2 (6 bases). With 3 bases removed from V and 0 bases from J, the gap between germline ends came to 12 bases. Germline V gene sequence: CDR1 LGHNA, CDR2 YNFKEQ. CDR3 size: 15 residues. CDR3 sequence: CASSQGGTSSYEQYF. CDR3 nucleotide sequence: TGTGCCAGCAGCCAGGGAGGAACTAGCTCCTACGAGCAGTACTTC.